The 12 T cell receptor beta chains below come from one sample, sequenced in a study of blood T cell repertoires in COVID-19. Some clones are missing from TCRdb's copy, which holds only in-frame ones; the method was immunoSEQ multiplex PCR. This repertoire shows roughly 200,000 clones, about 84% found once; its top ten account for about 18%. The source material was peripheral blood. Source of these receptors: a person aged 65-85 years with COVID-19, enrolled during active disease.

CDR3: CASSDGQYQETQYF. The CDR3 DNA reads TGTGCCAGCAGCGACGGACAGTACCAAGAGACCCAGTACTTC. J is TRBJ2-5 and V is TRBV7-9; D may be TRBD1 (6 bases). There are 14 residues in the CDR3. The V end was cut by 5 bases, the J end by 0 bases, with 10 bases between. Germline CDR1 reads SEHNR; CDR2 reads FQNEAQ (reference sequence). Using reference TRBV7-9 and TRBJ2-5 for the parts outside the CDR3, the full variable domain is DTGVSQNPRHKITKRGQNVTFRCDPISEHNRLYWYRQTLGQGPEFLTYFQNEAQLEKSRLLSDRFSAERPKGSFSTLEIQRTEQGDSAMYLCASSDGQYQETQYFGPGTRLLVL.

In this sample, this clone turned up once. The chain recombines TRBV7-8 with TRBJ2-7; a possible D gene is TRBD2 (6 bases). V was trimmed by 5 bases and J by 3 bases, leaving 11 bases between them. The CDR3 sequence is 13 residues long. The germline CDR1 and CDR2 sequences are SGHVS and FQNEAQ. CDR3 in DNA: TGTGCCAGCAGCGGTGTTAGCGGCTACGAGCAGTACTTC. The encoded protein is CASSGVSGYEQYF.

The CDR3 nucleotides read TGTGCCAGCAGCTTTACTGGGGGGAGCAATCAGCCCCAGCATTTT. Its protein is CASSFTGGSNQPQHF. The chain uses TRBV7-2 and TRBJ1-5; tentative D call: TRBD1 (5 bases). Trimming pared 3 bases from V and 1 base from J, leaving 10 bases between. Germline assignment: CDR1 SGHTA and CDR2 FQGNSA. The CDR3 spans 15 residues.

The chain uses TRBV28 and TRBJ1-2, with TRBD1 matching over 8 bases. The junction had 3 bases not matched to a gene; V was cut back by 7 bases and J by 8 bases. Germline CDR1 reads MDHEN; CDR2 reads SYDVKM. This CDR3 region has 11 residues. The CDR3 reads CASNRGWGYTF. CDR3 nucleotides: TGTGCCAGCAACAGGGGGTGGGGCTACACCTTC.

J is TRBJ2-7 and V is TRBV27; D may be TRBD1 (5 bases). Trimming took off 11 bases at V and 6 bases at J, with 17 bases between the two ends. The germline gives CDR1 MNHEY, CDR2 SMNVEV (reference sequence). The CDR3 has 12 amino acids. The DNA of the CDR3 is TGTGCCGTCTGGCAGGGCGGCGGCGAGCAGTACTTC. It encodes CAVWQGGGEQYF.

This chain connects TRBV27 to TRBJ2-6, with a possible D match to TRBD2 (5 bases). Germline V gene data show CDR1 as MNHEY and CDR2 as SMNVEV (reference sequence). CDR3 length equals 15 residues. V lost 10 bases, J lost 4 bases, and 17 bases lay in between. CDR3: CATSRSGWGANVLTF. In DNA, the CDR3 is TGTGCCACCTCCAGGTCGGGGTGGGGGGCCAACGTCCTGACTTTC.

V usage is TRBV28 and J usage is TRBJ2-7; D gene ambiguous. Between the trimmed V and J ends, which lost 2 bases and 3 bases, there was a span of 8 bases. Germline CDR1 MDHEN, CDR2 SYDVKM. This CDR3 has 13 amino acids. Here the CDR3 DNA reads TGTGCCAGCAGTTTAGGAACAGTCTACGAGCAGTACTTC. Protein sequence: CASSLGTVYEQYF. The full variable domain, its missing parts supplied by reference TRBV28 and TRBJ2-7, is DVKVTQSSRYLVKRTGEKVFLECVQDMDHENMFWYRQDPGLGLRLIYFSYDVKMKEKGDIPEGYSVSREKKERFSLILESASTNQTSMYLCASSLGTVYEQYFGPGTRLTVT.

The chain combines TRBV24-1 with TRBJ2-7; 7 bases fit TRBD1. The CDR3 is 15 amino acids. Germline CDR1 KGHDR, CDR2 SFDVKD. V was clipped by 4 bases and J by 4 bases; unmatched bases: 9. This chain's CDR3 is CATSDPTGTRYEQYF. CDR3 nucleotide sequence: TGTGCCACCAGTGACCCGACAGGGACCCGATACGAGCAGTACTTC.

This chain connects TRBV28 to TRBJ2-3, with 12 bases aligning to TRBD2. The CDR3 spans 16 residues. The V and J ends lost 2 bases and 2 bases, in that order; junction bases with no gene match: 2. CDR1 is MDHEN, CDR2 SYDVKM, per germline. As DNA, the CDR3 is TGTGCCAGCAGTTTAGGACTAGCGGGATCCACAGATACGCAGTATTTT. This translates into CASSLGLAGSTDTQYF. The full variable domain, its missing parts supplied by reference TRBV28 and TRBJ2-3, is DVKVTQSSRYLVKRTGEKVFLECVQDMDHENMFWYRQDPGLGLRLIYFSYDVKMKEKGDIPEGYSVSREKKERFSLILESASTNQTSMYLCASSLGLAGSTDTQYFGPGTRLTVL.

The genes are TRBV5-1 and TRBJ1-2, with no clear D. Looked up from germline, CDR1 is SGHRS and CDR2 is YFSETQ. The CDR3 loop spans 17 amino acids. V shed 0 bases and J shed 0 bases, with 15 bases lying between them. CDR3 coding DNA: TGCGCCAGCAGCTTGGGCATCAGGTTGGGAGCTAACTATGGCTACACCTTC. Translated: CASSLGIRLGANYGYTF. The full variable domain, rest sourced from reference TRBV5-1 and TRBJ1-2, is KAGVTQTPRYLIKTRGQQVTLSCSPISGHRSVSWYQQTPGQGLQFLFEYFSETQRNKGNFPGRFSGRQFSNSRSEMNVSTLELGDSALYLCASSLGIRLGANYGYTFGSGTRLTVV.

The chain links TRBV5-6 to TRBJ1-6, with 7 bases lining up with TRBD1. The V and J ends lost 3 bases and 9 bases, in that order; junction bases with no gene match: 9. Germline lookup yields CDR1 SGHDT and CDR2 YYEEEE. CDR3 size: 15 residues. The CDR3 loop is CASSWRGQSPSPLHF. CDR3 nucleotide sequence: TGTGCCAGCAGCTGGAGGGGGCAGTCTCCTTCACCCCTCCACTTT. Drawing the rest from reference TRBV5-6 and TRBJ1-6, the complete variable domain is DAGVTQSPTHLIKTRGQQVTLRCSPKSGHDTVSWYQQALGQGPQFIFQYYEEEERQRGNFPDRFSGHQFPNYSSELNVNALLLGDSALYLCASSWRGQSPSPLHFGNGTRLTVT.

The genes are TRBV28 and TRBJ2-2; no definite D call. CDR3 length equals 18 residues. Germline CDR1 is MDHEN and CDR2 is SYDVKM. Trimming removed 0 bases at V and 5 bases at J, with 19 bases between. In nucleotides, the CDR3 is TGTGCCAGCAGTTTATGGGTACTTTTTACTCTCGGGACCGGGGAGCTGTTTTTT. Protein product: CASSLWVLFTLGTGELFF.